The 9 T cell receptor beta chains reported below all come from one sample, sequenced in a study of beta chain features in type 1 diabetes. cDNA synthesis used the whole RNA isolate, giving expressed TCRB sequences. Data came from immunoSEQ multiplex PCR; TCRdb stores just in-frame clones and leaves some out. The sample holds some 150,000 clones, roughly 10% seen once. The specimen sequenced was naive CD4+ T cells from blood. The source is a man between 18 and 35 years old in good health.

The chain has TRBV20-1 and TRBJ2-3; D call uncertain. CDR3 size: 11 residues. The germline V gene encodes CDR1 DFQATT and CDR2 SNEGSKA (reference sequence). The V gene lost 3 bases and the J gene lost 4 bases, with 5 bases spanning the gap. CDR3 amino acids: CSARRSDTQYF. The CDR3 DNA sequence: TGCAGTGCTAGGAGATCAGATACGCAGTATTTT.

This clone has more than one count but fewer than ten. CDR3 nucleotides: TGTGCCATCAGTGTGGGGCTAGCGGGGGCGATGTCCTACAATGAGCAGTTCTTC. Amino acids: CAISVGLAGAMSYNEQFF. The V gene is TRBV10-3, the J gene TRBJ2-1; TRBD2 agrees at 10 bases. The length of the CDR3 is 18 residues. The J segment lost 1 base and the V segment lost 4 bases, leaving 10 bases of the junction unmatched. CDR1 is ENHRY and CDR2 is SYGVKD in the germline V gene.

This clone has just a few counts. The chain carries TRBV19 and TRBJ1-2; D not resolved. Trimming pared 5 bases from V and 4 bases from J, leaving 11 bases between. The length of the CDR3 is 13 residues. The V gene's germline CDR1 is LNHDA and CDR2 SQIVND (reference sequence). The DNA for the CDR3 is TGTGCCAGTAGTTGGCAACAGATCTATGGCTACACCTTC. It translates to CASSWQQIYGYTF.

This clone was observed a few times. The genes are TRBV6-5 and TRBJ2-5; 10 nucleotides match TRBD2. The DNA end lines up better with TRBJ2-7; the J call may be wrong. This CDR3 region has 15 residues. Looked up from germline, CDR1 is MNHEY and CDR2 is SVGAGI. The CDR3 is CASSYPSGGSYEQYF. In DNA, the CDR3 is TGTGCCAGCAGTTATCCTAGCGGGGGCTCCTACGAGCAGTACTTC.

The table lists this clone with a few counts. Other nucleotide sequences in the sample specify the same CDR3. V and J are TRBV7-3 and TRBJ2-3; the D is unclear. The V gene's germline CDR1 is SGHTA and CDR2 FQGTGA. The CDR3 spans 14 residues. Trimming stripped 3 bases from V and 2 bases from J, with 9 bases between. In nucleotides, the CDR3 is TGTGCCAGCAGCTTGGGCCTGGTCACAGATACGCAGTATTTT. This gives the protein CASSLGLVTDTQYF.

The DNA for the CDR3 is TGTGCCTGGAAGGGGAAGGGGTCCTTCCTTTACGAGCAGTACTTC. This sequence encodes CAWKGKGSFLYEQYF. The chain carries TRBV30 and TRBJ2-7, with D possibly being TRBD1 (5 bases). The CDR3 extends over 15 amino acids. The germline CDR1 and CDR2 sequences are GTSNPN and SVGIG (reference sequence). The V end was cut by 4 bases, the J end by 4 bases, with 20 bases between.

V usage is TRBV5-1 and J usage is TRBJ1-5, with no clear D. CDR3 length equals 13 residues. Trimming left V 3 bases short and J 5 bases short, with 9 bases between. From germline, CDR1 is SGHRS and CDR2 YFSETQ. The CDR3 sequence is CASSYGLHQPQHF. The DNA for the CDR3 is TGCGCCAGCAGCTACGGACTGCATCAGCCCCAGCATTTT.

This clone was detected a few times. The chain couples TRBV5-1 to TRBJ2-5, with TRBD1 as a possible D gene (7 bases). CDR3 size: 13 residues. The V end was cut by 4 bases, the J end by 5 bases, with 12 bases between. The germline gives CDR1 SGHRS, CDR2 YFSETQ. CDR3 loop: CASSGGGAETQYF. As DNA, the CDR3 is TGCGCCAGCAGCGGAGGGGGCGCGGAGACCCAGTACTTC.

Many counts were recorded for this clone. The chain uses TRBV4-1 and TRBJ2-5, with D unresolved. Per germline, CDR1 MGHRA and CDR2 YSYEKL. The CDR3 contains 11 residues. Trimming took 5 bases from V and 3 from J, leaving 4 bases between them. The CDR3 reads CASSSKETQYF. The CDR3 DNA follows: TGCGCCAGCAGCTCTAAAGAGACCCAGTACTTC.